This TCR beta chain was found in a study of post-analysis software for immune sequencing data. Regarding the study as a whole: The study found significantly lower normalized Chao1 diversity in multiple sclerosis patients than in controls. Patients used about 5 TRBV segments, including TRBV5-6, TRBV5-1 and TRBV20-1, more often than controls.

Germline V gives CDR1 SNHLY, CDR2 FYNNEI. The CDR3 has 14 amino acids. The TCR beta cDNA libraries contained unique molecular identifiers. Using its own MiXCR run on the PCR reads, TCRdb lists one record per CDR3 protein. The data show fewer than 850,000 distinct CDR3 sequences, less than 35% seen once. In regard to this clonotype: Its antigen remains unidentified. Germline is not matched at one junction end, which may reflect a read error.

Input material: blood. The chain couples TRBV2 to TRBJ2-7; D is perhaps TRBD2 (5 bases). This clonotype was obtained from a girl under 18 with multiple sclerosis. DNA of the CDR3: TGTGCCTGCAGGCCCGGACTGAGCTCCTACGAGCAGTACTTC. This gives the protein CACRPGLSSYEQYF.